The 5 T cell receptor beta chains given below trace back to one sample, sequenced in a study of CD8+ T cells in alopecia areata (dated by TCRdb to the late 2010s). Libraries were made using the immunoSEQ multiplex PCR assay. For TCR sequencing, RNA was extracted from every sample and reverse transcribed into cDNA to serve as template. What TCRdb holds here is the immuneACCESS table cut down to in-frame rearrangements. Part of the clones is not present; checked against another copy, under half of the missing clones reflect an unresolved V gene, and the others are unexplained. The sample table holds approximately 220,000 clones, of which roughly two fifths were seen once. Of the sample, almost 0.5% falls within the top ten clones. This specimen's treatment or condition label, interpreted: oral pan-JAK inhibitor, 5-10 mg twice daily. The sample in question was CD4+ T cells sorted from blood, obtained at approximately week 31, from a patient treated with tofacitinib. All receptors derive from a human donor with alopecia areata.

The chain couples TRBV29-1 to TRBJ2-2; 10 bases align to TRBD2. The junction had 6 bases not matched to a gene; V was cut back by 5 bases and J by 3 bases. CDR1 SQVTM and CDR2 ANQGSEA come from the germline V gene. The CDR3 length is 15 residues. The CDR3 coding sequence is TGCAGCGTTCGAGGAAGCGGGAGGGACACCGGGGAGCTGTTTTTT. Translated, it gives CSVRGSGRDTGELFF.

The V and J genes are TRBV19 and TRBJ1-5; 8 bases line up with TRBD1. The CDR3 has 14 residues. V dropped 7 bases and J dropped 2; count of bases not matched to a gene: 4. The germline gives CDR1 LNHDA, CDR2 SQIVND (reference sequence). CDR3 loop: CASTAGGRNQPQHF. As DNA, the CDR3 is TGTGCCAGTACGGCAGGGGGCCGCAATCAGCCCCAGCATTTT. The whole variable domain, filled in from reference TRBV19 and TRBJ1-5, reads DGGITQSPKYLFRKEGQNVTLSCEQNLNHDAMYWYRQDPGQGLRLIYYSQIVNDFQKGDIAEGYSVSREKKESFPLTVTSAQKNPTAFYLCASTAGGRNQPQHFGDGTRLSIL.

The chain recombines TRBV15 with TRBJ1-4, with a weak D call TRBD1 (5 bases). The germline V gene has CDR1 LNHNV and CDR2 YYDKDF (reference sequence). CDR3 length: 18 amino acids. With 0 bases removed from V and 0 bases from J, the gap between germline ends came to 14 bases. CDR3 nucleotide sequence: TGTGCCACCAGCAGAGATCCAGTAGGGACCTCAACTAATGAAAAACTGTTTTTT. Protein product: CATSRDPVGTSTNEKLFF.

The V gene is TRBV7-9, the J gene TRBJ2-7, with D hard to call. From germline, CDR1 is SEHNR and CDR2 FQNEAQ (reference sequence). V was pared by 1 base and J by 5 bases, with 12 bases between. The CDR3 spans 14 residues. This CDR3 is CASSLVMGIHEQYF. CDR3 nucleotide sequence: TGTGCCAGCAGCTTAGTTATGGGTATCCACGAGCAGTACTTC. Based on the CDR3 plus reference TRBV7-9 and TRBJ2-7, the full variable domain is DTGVSQNPRHKITKRGQNVTFRCDPISEHNRLYWYRQTLGQGPEFLTYFQNEAQLEKSRLLSDRFSAERPKGSFSTLEIQRTEQGDSAMYLCASSLVMGIHEQYFGPGTRLTVT.

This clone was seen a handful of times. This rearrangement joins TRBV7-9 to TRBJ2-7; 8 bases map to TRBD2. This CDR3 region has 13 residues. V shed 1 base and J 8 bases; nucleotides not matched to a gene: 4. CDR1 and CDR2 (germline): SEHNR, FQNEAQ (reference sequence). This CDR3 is CASSLVGLAKQYF. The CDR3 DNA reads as TGTGCCAGCAGCTTAGTAGGACTAGCTAAGCAGTACTTC.